The present T cell receptor (beta chain) was sequenced within a study of T cell repertoires in cytomegalovirus infection. Findings and limits, study-wide: Summed public TCR beta family frequency identified CMV carriers bearing the relevant HLA. The response measured ex vivo was dominated by TCR beta clonotypes (HLA-C-restricted and CMV-specific).

Relative to its sample, this clonotype is large (0.1 to 1%). Antigen: not known. Each CDR3 protein is one row after TCRdb ran MiXCR on the reads. The repertoire includes 6,500 to 9,500 distinct CDR3 sequences, 45% to 50% of them detected once, and 65% to 80% sits in the top ten. There are 20 residues in the CDR3. CDR1 SGHVS and CDR2 FNYEAQ come from the germline V gene. The V gene end was trimmed by 5 bases and the J gene end by 0 bases; junction bases not matched to a gene: 13. Material for sequencing was PBMCs, sequenced either directly or after in vitro stimulation (not recorded which). This TCR came from a human donor in good health (CMV status not recorded). Some clones in this sample may be carry-over from other donors' samples. This chain joins TRBV7-6 and TRBJ2-1; TRBD2 matches 13 bases. CDR3 nucleotides: TGTGCCAGCAGCGGAGAGCCGGGACTAGCGGGATCGCGCTCCTACAATGAGCAGTTCTTC. Encoded protein: CASSGEPGLAGSRSYNEQFF.